A single sample is the source of the 13 T cell receptor beta chains below, sequenced in a study of T cell repertoires in cytomegalovirus infection. Via MiXCR, TCRdb re-called the reads, giving one row per CDR3 protein. The sample has about 100,000 distinct CDR3 sequences; about 25% are singletons. The sample taken for sequencing was CD8+ T cells from PBMCs. The receptor source for this set is a human donor in good health (CMV status not recorded). Some clones in this sample may be carry-over from other donors' samples.

By share, this clonotype ranks as large. The chain combines TRBV20-1 with TRBJ2-7; D is perhaps TRBD1 or TRBD2 (5 bases each). Germline CDR1 DFQATT, CDR2 SNEGSKA (reference sequence). The CDR3 is made up of 14 amino acids. The V end lost 6 bases, the J end lost 0 bases, and 15 bases lay between the germline ends. CDR3 residues: CSAPGHSTSYEQYF. CDR3 nucleotides: TGCAGTGCCCCGGGGCATTCCACCTCCTACGAGCAGTACTTC.

This clonotype was recorded a few times. The chain uses TRBV7-9 and TRBJ2-1; 9 nucleotides line up with TRBD2. Germline lookup yields CDR1 SEHNR and CDR2 FQNEAQ (reference sequence). CDR3 length: 16 amino acids. V shed 1 base, J shed 3 bases, and the junction held 4 bases outside the gene matches. The CDR3 protein is CASSLGGGGDYNEQFF. In DNA form, the CDR3 reads TGTGCCAGCAGCTTAGGGGGCGGGGGGGACTACAATGAGCAGTTCTTC.

A few counts support this clonotype. The CDR3 DNA follows: TGCAGTGCTAGAACCGGGACTAGCGGATACAATGAGCAGTTCTTC. As protein: CSARTGTSGYNEQFF. The chain links TRBV20-1 to TRBJ2-1; 11 bases agree with TRBD2. With V trimmed by 2 bases and J by 4 bases, 4 bases remained unmatched. The CDR3 is 15 amino acids. The V gene's germline CDR1 is DFQATT and CDR2 SNEGSKA (reference sequence).

Only a few counts were recorded for this clonotype. The chain has TRBV7-3 and TRBJ2-3; 14 nucleotides agree with TRBD2. In germline, CDR1 is SGHTA, CDR2 FQGTGA. Trimming at V came to 5 bases and at J to 5 bases, leaving 6 bases not matched to a gene. CDR3 length: 16 amino acids. The CDR3 sequence is CASSIGTSGGIDTQYF. In DNA form, the CDR3 reads TGTGCCAGCAGCATCGGGACTAGCGGGGGTATAGATACGCAGTATTTT.

The table lists this clonotype with many counts. The chain recombines TRBV6-2 or TRBV6-3 with TRBJ2-1; no clear D. This CDR3 is 13 amino acids long. The V end was cut by 2 bases, the J end by 7 bases, with 9 bases between. Germline V CDR1 and CDR2: MNHEY, SVGEGT. The CDR3 loop reads CASSYPLGNEQFF. In nucleotides, the CDR3 is TGTGCCAGCAGTTACCCTCTAGGGAATGAGCAGTTCTTC.

The V gene is TRBV29-1, the J gene TRBJ1-2, with a possible D match to TRBD1 (5 bases). The CDR3 runs to 11 residues. V shed 0 bases and J shed 6 bases, with 5 bases lying between them. The germline V gene encodes CDR1 SQVTM and CDR2 ANQGSEA. CDR3: CSVEDRDGYTF. The CDR3 DNA reads as TGCAGCGTTGAAGACAGGGATGGCTACACCTTC.

The chain links TRBV5-8 to TRBJ2-7; D not certain. CDR3 size: 14 residues. V was trimmed by 6 bases and J by 3 bases, leaving 16 bases between them. The germline V gene has CDR1 SGHTS and CDR2 YDEGEE. The CDR3 nucleotides are TGTGCCAGCACCCCCCCGTCCCTTTTCTACGAGCAGTACTTC. Protein product: CASTPPSLFYEQYF.

This clonotype came up many times. The CDR3: CASSASGRQNIQYF. The CDR3 DNA sequence: TGTGCCAGCAGCGCTAGCGGGAGACAAAACATTCAGTACTTC. V is TRBV7-9 and J is TRBJ2-4; TRBD2 matches 10 bases. The CDR3 has 14 amino acids. Germline V gives CDR1 SEHNR, CDR2 FQNEAQ (reference sequence). The V gene end was trimmed by 5 bases and the J gene end by 5 bases; junction bases not matched to a gene: 3.

Only a few counts were recorded for this clonotype. The chain links TRBV11-2 to TRBJ2-1, with TRBD2 identical over 16 bases. Per the germline V gene, CDR1 is SGHAT and CDR2 is FQNNGV. The trim removed 5 bases at V and 2 bases at J, leaving 6 bases unmatched. This CDR3 spans 18 amino acids. CDR3 sequence (DNA): TGTGCCAGCAGCCCCGGGACTAGCGGGGGGGAGGCCTACAATGAGCAGTTCTTC. This sequence encodes CASSPGTSGGEAYNEQFF.

This clonotype has more than one count but fewer than ten. The V gene is TRBV12-5, the J gene TRBJ2-2; a weak D match, TRBD1 (5 bases). CDR1 is LGHNT, CDR2 FRNRAP, per germline. The germline V and J ends were trimmed by 5 bases and 8 bases, with 9 bases remaining between them. CDR3 length: 12 amino acids. This CDR3 is CASGNRSGELFF. In DNA, the CDR3 is TGTGCTAGTGGTAACAGGTCAGGGGAGCTGTTTTTT.

This clonotype appeared a few times. The chain uses TRBV7-9 and TRBJ2-2; 12 bases line up with TRBD2. The CDR3 loop spans 18 amino acids. V trimming: 7 bases; J trimming: 2 bases; junction bases outside the gene matches: 11. CDR1 is SEHNR and CDR2 is FQNEAQ in the germline V gene (reference sequence). The chain's CDR3 is CASKGPGLAGRNTGELFF. The CDR3 DNA is TGTGCCAGCAAGGGACCTGGACTAGCGGGGCGAAACACCGGGGAGCTGTTTTTT.

This clonotype was seen many times. The J gene is TRBJ2-7, the V gene TRBV7-9; 8 positions agree with TRBD1. Germline values: CDR1 SEHNR, CDR2 FQNEAQ (reference sequence). CDR3 size: 15 residues. The ends lost 1 base at V and 3 bases at J; junction bases unmatched: 5. In DNA form, the CDR3 reads TGTGCCAGCAGCTTAGTCGGACAGGGTGGCTACGAGCAGTACTTC. Encoded protein: CASSLVGQGGYEQYF.

This rearrangement joins TRBV7-8 to TRBJ2-3; 11 nucleotides match TRBD2. The CDR3 spans 16 residues. V lost 5 bases, J lost 6 bases, and 10 bases stayed unmatched. Per germline, CDR1 SGHVS and CDR2 FQNEAQ. The CDR3 sequence is CASSPLASGRHDTQYF. The CDR3 nucleotides read TGTGCCAGCAGCCCCTTGGCTAGCGGGAGGCATGATACGCAGTATTTT.